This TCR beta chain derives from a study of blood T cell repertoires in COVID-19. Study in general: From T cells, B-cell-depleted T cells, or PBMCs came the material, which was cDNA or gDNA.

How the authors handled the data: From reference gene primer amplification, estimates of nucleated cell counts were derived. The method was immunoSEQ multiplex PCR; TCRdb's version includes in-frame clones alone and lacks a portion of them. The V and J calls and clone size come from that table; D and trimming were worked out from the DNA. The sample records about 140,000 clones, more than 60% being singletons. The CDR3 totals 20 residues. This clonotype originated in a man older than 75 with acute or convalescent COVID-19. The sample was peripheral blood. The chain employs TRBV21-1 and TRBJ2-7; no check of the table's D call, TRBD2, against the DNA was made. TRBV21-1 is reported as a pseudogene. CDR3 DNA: TGTGCCAGCAGCAAAGTCAAGGGGACTAGCGGGGGCCATGTAGGCTACGAGCAGTACTTC. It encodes CASSKVKGTSGGHVGYEQYF.